The sequence of this T cell receptor beta chain was determined in a study of spatial heterogeneity in lung cancer (dated by TCRdb to about 2019). With respect to the entire study: Beta-chain transcripts were consistently detected in greater numbers than alpha-chain transcripts, which likely reflects a higher abundance of beta-chain transcripts. At surgery, both alpha and beta chains were TCR-sequenced in more than 200 tumor regions, fewer than 85 matched nontumor lung samples and around 50 PBMC samples. Nonsynonymous mutation counts, determined by whole-exome sequencing of tumor tissue, were related to features of the TCR repertoire. In non-small cell lung cancer, the study made a quantitative comparison of TCR alpha and beta repertoires among multiple tumor regions, matched nontumor lung and blood. TCR transcript counts in tumor regions correlated strongly with a T cell transcriptional module score from matched bulk RNA-seq. In the raw uncorrected reads, each unique combination of TCR and UMI appeared on average more than ten times.

The library was made by 5' RACE. Sequenced using a NextSeq 500. In the TCR library protocol, a unique molecular identifier was attached to each TCR cDNA molecule so that PCR and sequencing errors could be corrected. The authors' analysis ran thus. TCR identification, UMI-based error correction and CDR3 extraction were performed with Decombinator tools. TCRs above a frequency of 2 per 1,000, corresponding to the top 1% of the tumor frequency distribution, were defined as expanded. Expanded tumor TCRs statistically deemed absent (corrected P<0.05) from at least one tumor region were classed as regional, and all other expanded tumor TCRs were classed as ubiquitous. Renyi diversity was computed with the R vegan package after each repertoire had been subsampled 100 times to 5,000 TCRs. CDR3 similarity networks were built from amino acid triplet string-kernel similarity, connecting CDR3s with pairwise similarity above 0.82. TCRdb reran the public reads through fastp at Q25 and MiXCR, keeping productive beta chains. Each CDR3 protein gets just one entry, which takes the most common genes and DNA from the rows behind it. It is TCRdb's table, rather than the study itself, that gives the V and J calls and clone size. The sample table lists around 26,000 distinct CDR3 sequences, 8% to 10% of them with a count of one. The ten largest clones add up to 6.5% to 8.5% of the sample.

Interpreted using the paper, the time point label stands for: sample taken at primary tumor resection. Samples were obtained from approximately 76 patients with early-stage, untreated non-small cell lung cancer from the lung TRACERx cohort. Whole RNA extracted from tumor and nontumor lung tissue, or from cryopreserved PBMC samples, was used for TCR sequencing without cell sorting. Patients were selected for TCR sequencing only if sufficient RNA was available from at least two tumor regions. Tumor and adjacent nontumor lung specimens were reviewed by a lung pathologist before selection. This clonotype was counted at least ten times. Its antigen remains undetermined. No base-level quality is on record; no much larger clone is a single base apart. CDR1 and CDR2, per the germline V gene, are SGHRS and YFSETQ. V trim: 4 bases; J trim: 5 bases; unmatched bases: 10. The CDR3 has 15 amino acids, counting the end cysteine and phenylalanine. Only the CDR3 portion is preserved as DNA: 45 bases, with reading frame beginning at the first base.

The investigation overall reported the following: Counts of ubiquitous and regional expanded TCRs correlated with counts of ubiquitous and regional nonsynonymous mutations, respectively. Additional single-cell paired TCR alpha and beta sequencing was considered necessary to confirm, at a functional level, the hypothesis that regional TCRs recognize regional mutations. TCR-seq coverage of tumor T cells was estimated to be only approximately 7% for alpha chains and more than 11% for beta chains. The number of expanded intratumoral alpha and beta TCRs correlated with the tumor nonsynonymous mutation count.

The material sequenced was lung tumor tissue, taken at surgery. The source is a male donor with early-stage non-small cell lung cancer. The chain joins TRBV5-1 to TRBJ2-5; 8 middle bases align to TRBD1. The base sequence is TGCGCCAGCAGCAGCAGGGGGCTAAACGCGGAGACCCAGTACTTC. It translates to CASSSRGLNAETQYF.